The 32 T cell receptor beta chains below were found in one sample sequenced in a study of graft-versus-host responses after intestinal transplantation. TCRdb's copy holds only in-frame clones and misses some; the assay was immunoSEQ multiplex PCR. The table has around 17,000 clones, about 90% seen once; the top ten hold approximately 5.6%. The specimen was PBMCs, collected 110 days after intestinal transplant. These receptors all come from a human patient who received an intestinal transplant, so some T cells may come from the graft donor.

V gene TRBV6-1 combines with J gene TRBJ1-1; unclear D gene. Deletions cut 3 bases from V and 0 bases from J, with 8 bases between. Germline V gene lookup returns CDR1 MNHNS and CDR2 SASEGT. The length of the CDR3 is 14 residues. The chain's CDR3 is CASSERTLNTEAFF. CDR3 nucleotide sequence: TGTGCCAGCAGTGAGCGCACTCTGAACACTGAAGCTTTCTTT.

The CDR3 DNA follows: TGTGCCAGCAGTTTGACAGGAGCCACTGAAGCTTTCTTT. This translates into CASSLTGATEAFF. V is TRBV27 and J is TRBJ1-1, with TRBD1 as a possible D gene (6 bases). The CDR3 sequence is 13 residues long. Germline lookup yields CDR1 MNHEY and CDR2 SMNVEV (reference sequence). Trimming removed 3 bases from V and 4 bases from J, with 9 bases in between.

This chain joins TRBV27 and TRBJ2-4; D is unclear. The germline CDR1 and CDR2 sequences are MNHEY and SMNVEV (reference sequence). The ends were cut back, 7 bases at V and 10 bases at J, with 14 bases in the middle. The CDR3 runs 12 residues. DNA of the CDR3: TGTGCCAGCAATTCACCGGCAGATATTCAGTACTTC. Translation gives CASNSPADIQYF.

This clone turned up a few times. The chain has TRBV10-2 and TRBJ2-7; D is perhaps TRBD2 (6 bases). Germline CDR1 reads WSHSY; CDR2 reads SAAADI. V gave up 3 bases and J gave up 7 bases, with 13 bases separating them. CDR3 length equals 13 residues. CDR3 DNA: TGCGCCAGCAGTGACGCGGGATCGGGGGAGCAGTACTTC. Translating it yields CASSDAGSGEQYF.

The chain couples TRBV6-6 to TRBJ2-1; the match to TRBD2 covers 10 bases. Trimming removed 2 bases from V and 2 bases from J; junction bases left unmatched: 3. The CDR3 loop spans 16 amino acids. Germline V lookup: CDR1 MNHNY, CDR2 SVGAGI (reference sequence). CDR3 protein: CASSYGGLATYNEQFF. The CDR3 nucleotides are TGTGCCAGCAGTTACGGGGGACTAGCGACCTACAATGAGCAGTTCTTC.

The chain carries TRBV27 and TRBJ1-5; no firm D call. The germline V gene encodes CDR1 MNHEY and CDR2 SMNVEV (reference sequence). With 6 bases removed from V and 5 bases from J, the gap between germline ends came to 17 bases. The CDR3 runs to 15 residues. The CDR3 DNA reads as TGTGCCAGCAGCCCCCTGTTTCCGTCCGATCAGCCCCAGCATTTT. The encoded protein is CASSPLFPSDQPQHF.

The chain uses TRBV2 and TRBJ2-1, with 9 bases identical to TRBD2. The trim removed 3 bases at V and 4 bases at J, leaving 4 bases unmatched. The CDR3 has 15 residues. The V gene's germline CDR1 is SNHLY and CDR2 FYNNEI. The DNA for the CDR3 is TGTGCCAGCAGTGATAGCGGGAGTGATTACAATGAGCAGTTCTTC. Its protein product is CASSDSGSDYNEQFF.

V and J are TRBV4-3 and TRBJ2-1, with a possible D match to TRBD2 (5 bases). The CDR3 is 18 residues long. V lost 0 bases, J lost 0 bases, and 15 bases lay in between. CDR1 and CDR2 from the germline V gene are LGHNA and YSLEER. CDR3 protein: CASSQDPFPGSSYNEQFF. As DNA, the CDR3 is TGCGCCAGCAGCCAAGATCCGTTCCCGGGGAGCTCCTACAATGAGCAGTTCTTC.

The chain couples TRBV4-1 to TRBJ2-7, with a weak D call TRBD1 (6 bases). V was cut by 0 bases and J by 5 bases, with 17 bases left in between. The CDR3 is 16 amino acids. Germline V gene sequence: CDR1 MGHRA, CDR2 YSYEKL. The CDR3, as DNA: TGCGCCAGCAGCCAAGAAAACAGGGCAGGATGGGACGAGCAGTACTTC. Translation gives CASSQENRAGWDEQYF.

This clone was counted a single time. The rearrangement uses TRBV5-1 and TRBJ2-7, with D unresolved. The germline V gene encodes CDR1 SGHRS and CDR2 YFSETQ. The CDR3 covers 15 residues. V was cut by 0 bases and J by 5 bases, with 15 bases left in between. Here the CDR3 reads CASSLEAAAVDEQYF. Here the CDR3 DNA reads TGCGCCAGCAGCTTGGAGGCGGCCGCGGTTGACGAGCAGTACTTC.

In DNA, the CDR3 is TGTGCCTGGAGTGCCCTAGACAGTACCCAAGAGACCCAGTACTTC. This codes for CAWSALDSTQETQYF. The chain joins TRBV30 to TRBJ2-5; D is possibly TRBD1 (5 bases). Trimming shortened V by 1 base and J by 1 base, and 13 bases separated the two germline ends. There are 15 residues in the CDR3. From germline, CDR1 is GTSNPN and CDR2 SVGIG (reference sequence).

The CDR3 DNA follows: TGTGCCACGCAGGGGGCGAGTTCGCAGTATTTT. It codes for CATQGASSQYF. The rearrangement joins TRBV10-3 to TRBJ2-3; 8 bases fit TRBD1. The CDR3 length is 11 residues. J lost 10 bases, V lost 10 bases, and 7 bases had no gene match. Germline lookup yields CDR1 ENHRY and CDR2 SYGVKD.

V gene TRBV2 combines with J gene TRBJ2-1; D not resolved. The CDR3 is 15 amino acids. V was clipped by 1 base and J by 7 bases, with 14 bases between them. The germline V gene has CDR1 SNHLY and CDR2 FYNNEI. Here the CDR3 DNA reads TGTGCCAGCAGTGAAGGCATACGTCCCGGGAATGAGCAGTTCTTC. Its translation: CASSEGIRPGNEQFF.

This chain links TRBV9 with TRBJ2-1; D not certain. This CDR3 comprises 14 residues. The V gene's germline CDR1 is SGDLS and CDR2 YYNGEE. V lost 0 bases and J 8 bases, leaving 12 bases between the germline ends. CDR3 sequence: CASSVAWTADEQFF. The CDR3 coding sequence is TGTGCCAGCAGCGTAGCGTGGACCGCAGATGAGCAGTTCTTC.

Here the CDR3 reads CASSITVRSPLHF. The CDR3 DNA follows: TGTGCCAGCAGCATAACAGTCCGCTCACCCCTCCACTTT. The genes are TRBV9 and TRBJ1-6; no definite D call. This CDR3 is 13 amino acids long. Trimming removed 4 bases at V and 10 bases at J, with 12 bases between. CDR1 is SGDLS, CDR2 YYNGEE, per germline. Full variable domain (outside the CDR3, taken from reference TRBV9 and TRBJ1-6): DSGVTQTPKHLITATGQRVTLRCSPRSGDLSVYWYQQSLDQGLQFLIQYYNGEERAKGNILERFSAQQFPDLHSELNLSSLELGDSALYFCASSITVRSPLHFGNGTRLTVT.

The rearrangement uses TRBV9 and TRBJ2-3; D is perhaps TRBD2 (5 bases). The germline V and J ends were trimmed by 0 bases and 0 bases, with 5 bases remaining between them. The CDR3 covers 14 residues. Germline CDR1 and CDR2: SGDLS and YYNGEE. The CDR3 loop is CASSVGGSTDTQYF. For the CDR3, the DNA is TGTGCCAGCAGCGTAGGAGGGAGCACAGATACGCAGTATTTT.

The DNA for the CDR3 is TGTGCCAGCAGCGTAGAGGGGGGAGAGTCCTACAATGAGCAGTTCTTC. It translates to CASSVEGGESYNEQFF. The genes are TRBV9 and TRBJ2-1; D assignment may be TRBD1 or TRBD2 (6 bases each). V was cut by 0 bases and J by 1 base, with 11 bases left in between. This CDR3 comprises 16 residues. From germline, CDR1 is SGDLS and CDR2 YYNGEE.

The rearrangement links TRBV28 to TRBJ2-7; 8 bases agree with TRBD2. V gave up 6 bases and J gave up 4 bases; unmatched junction bases: 8. This CDR3 has 14 amino acids. The germline gives CDR1 MDHEN, CDR2 SYDVKM. The CDR3 region is CASSWGLVSYEQYF. The CDR3 DNA is TGTGCCAGCAGCTGGGGACTAGTAAGTTACGAGCAGTACTTC.

The rearrangement links TRBV4-3 to TRBJ2-3; possible D gene TRBD1, 5 bases. Per the germline V gene, CDR1 is LGHNA and CDR2 is YSLEER. Trimming took off 0 bases at V and 7 bases at J, with 8 bases between the two ends. The length of the CDR3 is 13 residues. The CDR3 DNA reads TGCGCCAGCAGCCAAGACAGGGCCTATACGCAGTATTTT. Protein product: CASSQDRAYTQYF.

The chain combines TRBV4-3 with TRBJ2-1, with no clear D. Germline assignment: CDR1 LGHNA and CDR2 YSLEER. This CDR3 region has 16 residues. The V gene lost 1 base and the J gene lost 0 bases, with 10 bases spanning the gap. The CDR3 nucleotides are TGCGCCAGCAGCCAAGTTAGACGGAGCTCCTACAATGAGCAGTTCTTC. Amino acids: CASSQVRRSSYNEQFF.

This clone was detected a few times. The chain uses TRBV5-4 and TRBJ2-1; TRBD2 matches at 14 bases. The CDR3 sequence is 17 residues long. Trimming cost V 4 bases and J 9 bases; bases outside gene matches: 12. Germline V CDR1 and CDR2: SGHNT, YYREEE (reference sequence). CDR3 amino acids: CASSPELTSGRAGEQFF. CDR3 sequence (DNA): TGTGCCAGCAGCCCAGAGTTGACTAGCGGGAGGGCCGGTGAGCAGTTCTTC.

V usage is TRBV6-5 and J usage is TRBJ1-3, with D possibly TRBD1 on 6 matching bases. The ends were cut back, 4 bases at V and 0 bases at J, with 13 bases in the middle. This CDR3 comprises 16 residues. Germline values: CDR1 MNHEY, CDR2 SVGAGI. In DNA, the CDR3 is TGTGCCAGCAGTTTGACAGGCGACTACTCTGGAAACACCATATATTTT. Protein product: CASSLTGDYSGNTIYF.

V usage is TRBV5-8 and J usage is TRBJ1-1, with D unresolved. Trimming stripped 1 base from V and 1 base from J, with 14 bases between. The CDR3 totals 16 residues. Germline V lookup: CDR1 SGHTS, CDR2 YDEGEE. CDR3 in DNA: TGTGCCAGCAGCTTGACCGAAGGCCTGAGGAACACTGAAGCTTTCTTT. This codes for CASSLTEGLRNTEAFF.

The V gene is TRBV5-6, the J gene TRBJ2-1; 14 bases line up with TRBD2. V dropped 0 bases and J dropped 7; count of bases not matched to a gene: 0. From germline, CDR1 is SGHDT and CDR2 YYEEEE. The CDR3 is 15 amino acids. The CDR3 region is CASSLGLAGGNEQFF. The CDR3 region has the DNA TGTGCCAGCAGCTTGGGACTAGCGGGAGGGAATGAGCAGTTCTTC.

This chain connects TRBV28 to TRBJ1-2; D remains unclear. Trimming removed 5 bases at V and 2 bases at J, with 15 bases between. Per germline, CDR1 MDHEN and CDR2 SYDVKM. The CDR3 is 15 residues long. CDR3 DNA: TGTGCCAGCAGTGCTCGTCCCGGACGGAACTATGGCTACACCTTC. It translates to CASSARPGRNYGYTF.

The chain employs TRBV6-5 and TRBJ2-6; D unresolved. Looked up from germline, CDR1 is MNHEY and CDR2 is SVGAGI. V lost 4 bases, J lost 2 bases, and 6 bases lay in between. The CDR3 spans 14 residues. CDR3 protein: CASSSSTGANVLTF. The CDR3 DNA is TGTGCCAGCAGTTCAAGTACTGGGGCCAACGTCCTGACTTTC.

The chain has TRBV30 and TRBJ2-5; 8 nucleotides line up with TRBD2. Germline CDR1 GTSNPN, CDR2 SVGIG (reference sequence). The junction had 11 bases not matched to a gene; V was cut back by 1 base and J by 7 bases. The CDR3 totals 15 residues. CDR3 protein: CAWSEQVAGLATQYF. The CDR3 DNA is TGTGCCTGGAGTGAGCAAGTAGCGGGACTCGCGACCCAGTACTTC.

The chain joins TRBV28 to TRBJ2-1; D call uncertain. Looked up from germline, CDR1 is MDHEN and CDR2 is SYDVKM. The CDR3 is made up of 17 amino acids. V lost 7 bases, J lost 2 bases, and 21 bases lay in between. The CDR3 loop reads CASTAGTRHLTYNEQFF. The CDR3 nucleotides are TGTGCCAGCACCGCAGGCACGCGACACCTGACCTACAATGAGCAGTTCTTC.

This CDR3 is CASSPEGALANTGELFF. The DNA for the CDR3 is TGTGCCAGCAGCCCAGAGGGGGCGCTGGCGAACACCGGGGAGCTGTTTTTT. V gene TRBV7-9 combines with J gene TRBJ2-2; TRBD1 agrees at 7 bases. This CDR3 has 17 amino acids. V shed 5 bases, J shed 0 bases, and the junction held 9 bases outside the gene matches. Germline V gene data show CDR1 as SEHNR and CDR2 as FQNEAQ (reference sequence).

V and J are TRBV5-6 and TRBJ1-1; D remains unclear. Trimming took off 4 bases at V and 0 bases at J, with 7 bases between the two ends. Germline lookup yields CDR1 SGHDT and CDR2 YYEEEE. The CDR3 length is 13 residues. The CDR3 region is CASSLFMNTEAFF. The CDR3 nucleotides are TGTGCCAGCAGCCTGTTCATGAACACTGAAGCTTTCTTT.

The V gene is TRBV6-5, the J gene TRBJ2-5; 10 bases map to TRBD2. CDR1 is MNHEY, CDR2 SVGAGI, per germline. This CDR3 contains 14 residues. Germline trimming cut 5 bases from V and 4 bases from J; bases unmatched to any gene: 4. In nucleotides, the CDR3 is TGTGCCAGCAGTCCCCTAGCGGGAGTAGAGACCCAGTACTTC. It encodes CASSPLAGVETQYF.

The chain carries TRBV19 and TRBJ2-5; D gene ambiguous. CDR3 length equals 12 residues. The V end lost 7 bases, the J end lost 5 bases, and 11 bases lay between the germline ends. From germline, CDR1 is LNHDA and CDR2 SQIVND (reference sequence). CDR3 protein: CASTGVSETQYF. The CDR3 nucleotides read TGTGCCAGTACCGGAGTTAGTGAGACCCAGTACTTC.